These 16 T cell receptor beta chains were all obtained from the same sample, sequenced in a study of beta chain features in type 1 diabetes. The entirety of the isolated RNA underwent reverse transcription, so expressed TCRB transcripts were sequenced. The data were produced by immunoSEQ multiplex PCR, yet TCRdb's version contains in-frame clones alone and is incomplete. The sample lists 450,000 to 550,000 clones, roughly 31% seen once, with 0.065% in the top ten. Material: naive CD4+ T cells from blood. These receptors were taken from a man in his late teens or twenties in good health.

This clone was counted between two and nine times. The chain links TRBV10-3 to TRBJ1-5; TRBD1 matches 9 bases. There are 14 residues in the CDR3. Germline values: CDR1 ENHRY, CDR2 SYGVKD. V was pared by 7 bases and J by 5 bases, with 6 bases of the junction left unmatched. The CDR3 here is CAITQDRGDQPQHF. The CDR3 DNA reads as TGTGCCATCACCCAGGACAGGGGAGATCAGCCCCAGCATTTT.

The chain uses TRBV30 and TRBJ1-1, with no clear D. Germline V gene lookup returns CDR1 GTSNPN and CDR2 SVGIG (reference sequence). The CDR3 contains 12 residues. V was shortened by 4 bases and J by 5 bases, with 11 bases between the two germline ends. This chain's CDR3 is CAWKPKGTEAFF. The CDR3 region has the DNA TGTGCCTGGAAACCGAAGGGTACTGAAGCTTTCTTT.

This clone was picked up many times. The DNA of the CDR3 is TGCAGCGTCGCCAAGACTAGCGGGAGAGACGAGCAGTACTTC. Amino acids: CSVAKTSGRDEQYF. V usage is TRBV29-1 and J usage is TRBJ2-7; 12 positions agree with TRBD2. Germline V gives CDR1 SQVTM, CDR2 ANQGSEA. The CDR3 is 14 residues long. V gave up 6 bases and J gave up 5 bases; unmatched junction bases: 8.

The table lists this clone with a few counts. The V and J genes are TRBV9 and TRBJ2-1, with D possibly matching TRBD2 (6 bases). This CDR3 has 14 amino acids. CDR1 SGDLS and CDR2 YYNGEE come from the germline V gene. V was trimmed by 2 bases and J by 6 bases, leaving 12 bases between them. Here the CDR3 DNA reads TGTGCCAGCAGCGTCGGGAGTCGGCCCAATGAGCAGTTCTTC. Translation: CASSVGSRPNEQFF.

J is TRBJ2-3 and V is TRBV30; 7 positions match TRBD2. Trimming cost V 0 bases and J 8 bases; bases outside gene matches: 14. CDR1 GTSNPN and CDR2 SVGIG come from the germline V gene (reference sequence). CDR3 length: 16 amino acids. In DNA, the CDR3 is TGTGCCTGGAGTGTACGGGTAGTGTCGGGAGGTGGTACGCAGTATTTT. Its protein is CAWSVRVVSGGGTQYF.

The chain links TRBV28 to TRBJ2-2; TRBD2 aligns across 11 bases. V trimming: 7 bases; J trimming: 4 bases; junction bases outside the gene matches: 5. The CDR3 totals 15 residues. Germline-derived CDR1 and CDR2 are MDHEN and SYDVKM. DNA for the CDR3: TGTGCCAGCACCCTGACTAGCGGGATCACCGGGGAGCTGTTTTTT. It translates to CASTLTSGITGELFF.

The gene calls are TRBV25-1 and TRBJ1-5, with 8 positions matching TRBD1. V lost 4 bases, J lost 4 bases, and 3 bases stayed unmatched. This CDR3 region has 14 residues. Germline V gives CDR1 MGHDK, CDR2 SYGVNS. DNA of the CDR3: TGTGCCAGCAGTGGGACAGGGAGAAATCAGCCCCAGCATTTT. Protein product: CASSGTGRNQPQHF. Full variable domain (remainder filled in from reference TRBV25-1 and TRBJ1-5): EADIYQTPRYLVIGTGKKITLECSQTMGHDKMYWYQQDPGMELHLIHYSYGVNSTEKGDLSSESTVSRIRTEHFPLTLESARPSHTSQYLCASSGTGRNQPQHFGDGTRLSIL.

The sample holds a few counts of this clone. The chain is built from TRBV10-1 and TRBJ1-5; D unresolved. The CDR3 is made up of 14 amino acids. Germline V gene data show CDR1 as WNHNN and CDR2 as SYGVQD (reference sequence). Deletions cut 11 bases from V and 6 bases from J, with 20 bases between. This CDR3 reads CAGEHISVSQPQHF. CDR3 bases: TGCGCCGGGGAACATATTTCGGTTAGTCAGCCCCAGCATTTT.

The chain employs TRBV7-8 and TRBJ2-7, with D tentatively TRBD2 (5 bases). V lost 0 bases to trimming and J lost 3 bases, with 9 bases between them. The CDR3 is made up of 14 amino acids. CDR1 is SGHVS and CDR2 is FQNEAQ in the germline V gene. The CDR3 bases are TGTGCCAGCAGCTTAGCGCCTAGCAACTACGAGCAGTACTTC. Its protein product is CASSLAPSNYEQYF.

J is TRBJ2-3 and V is TRBV5-1; tentative D call: TRBD1 (5 bases). V was shortened by 1 base and J by 1 base, with 7 bases between the two germline ends. The germline V gene encodes CDR1 SGHRS and CDR2 YFSETQ. The CDR3 runs 14 residues. The CDR3 coding sequence is TGCGCCAGCAGCTTGTGGGGCGGCACAGATACGCAGTATTTT. Its protein is CASSLWGGTDTQYF.

This clone occurred a few times. The genes are TRBV10-3 and TRBJ2-3; D remains ambiguous. The germline V gene encodes CDR1 ENHRY and CDR2 SYGVKD. CDR3 length: 14 residues. The V and J ends lost 4 bases and 1 base respectively, with 9 bases between them. The CDR3 DNA follows: TGTGCCATCAGTGGAGAGAGACGCACAGATACGCAGTATTTT. Protein product: CAISGERRTDTQYF.

This chain uses TRBV7-3 with TRBJ2-7; D gene unclear. The germline CDR1 and CDR2 sequences are SGHTA and FQGTGA. V lost 2 bases and J 11 bases, leaving 1 base between the germline ends. This CDR3 comprises 8 residues. CDR3 DNA sequence: TGTGCCAGCAGCTTAGAGTACTTC. Translating it yields CASSLEYF.

In the case of this clone: Additional DNA sequences in this sample encode the identical CDR3. The chain combines TRBV6-5 with TRBJ2-7, with D perhaps TRBD1 or TRBD2 (5 bases each). Trimming pared 0 bases from V and 2 bases from J, leaving 8 bases between. In germline, CDR1 is MNHEY, CDR2 SVGAGI. The CDR3 contains 14 residues. The CDR3 DNA follows: TGTGCCAGCAGTTACTCGAGGGGACCCTACGAGCAGTACTTC. Translated: CASSYSRGPYEQYF.

This clone was detected only a few times. V usage is TRBV18 and J usage is TRBJ1-1; no definite D call. Per the germline V gene, CDR1 is KGHSH and CDR2 is LQKENI. This CDR3 spans 15 amino acids. V was shortened by 3 bases and J by 2 bases, with 13 bases between the two germline ends. The CDR3, as DNA: TGTGCCAGCTCACCGAGGACCGAACTCAACACTGAAGCTTTCTTT. Protein product: CASSPRTELNTEAFF.

This clone was counted a few times. The chain uses TRBV7-2 and TRBJ2-3, with a possible D match to TRBD2 (5 bases). The CDR3 totals 13 residues. Trimming stripped 4 bases from V and 4 bases from J, with 9 bases between. CDR1 SGHTA and CDR2 FQGNSA come from the germline V gene. CDR3 DNA: TGTGCCAGCAGCTATACTAGGGCAGATACGCAGTATTTT. Protein sequence: CASSYTRADTQYF.

In this sample, this clone turned up a few times. The chain carries TRBV29-1 and TRBJ2-7; 14 bases map to TRBD2. The germline CDR1 and CDR2 sequences are SQVTM and ANQGSEA. The CDR3 is made up of 16 amino acids. The junction had 10 bases not matched to a gene; V was cut back by 6 bases and J by 3 bases. The CDR3 DNA reads TGCAGCGTCCTGACTAGCGGGAGGGCCGGGGGCTACGAGCAGTACTTC. Translation: CSVLTSGRAGGYEQYF.